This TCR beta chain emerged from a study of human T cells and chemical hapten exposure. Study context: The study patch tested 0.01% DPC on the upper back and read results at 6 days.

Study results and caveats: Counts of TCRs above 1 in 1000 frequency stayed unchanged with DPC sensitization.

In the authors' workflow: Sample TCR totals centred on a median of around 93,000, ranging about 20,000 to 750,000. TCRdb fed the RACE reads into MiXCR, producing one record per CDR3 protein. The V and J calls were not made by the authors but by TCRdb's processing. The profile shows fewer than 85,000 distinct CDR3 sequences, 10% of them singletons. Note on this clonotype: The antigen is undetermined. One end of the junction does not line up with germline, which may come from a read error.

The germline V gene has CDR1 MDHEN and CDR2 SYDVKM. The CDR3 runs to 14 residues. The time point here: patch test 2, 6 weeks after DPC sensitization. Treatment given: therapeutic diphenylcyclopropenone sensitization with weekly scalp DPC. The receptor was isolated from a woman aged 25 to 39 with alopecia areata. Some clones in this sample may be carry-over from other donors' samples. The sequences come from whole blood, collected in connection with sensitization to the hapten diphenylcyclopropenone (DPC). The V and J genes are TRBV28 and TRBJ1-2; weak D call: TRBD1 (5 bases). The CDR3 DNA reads TGTGCCAGCAGTTCCTACCCACCAGAGGGGACTTCTAACTTC. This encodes CASSSYPPEGTSNF.